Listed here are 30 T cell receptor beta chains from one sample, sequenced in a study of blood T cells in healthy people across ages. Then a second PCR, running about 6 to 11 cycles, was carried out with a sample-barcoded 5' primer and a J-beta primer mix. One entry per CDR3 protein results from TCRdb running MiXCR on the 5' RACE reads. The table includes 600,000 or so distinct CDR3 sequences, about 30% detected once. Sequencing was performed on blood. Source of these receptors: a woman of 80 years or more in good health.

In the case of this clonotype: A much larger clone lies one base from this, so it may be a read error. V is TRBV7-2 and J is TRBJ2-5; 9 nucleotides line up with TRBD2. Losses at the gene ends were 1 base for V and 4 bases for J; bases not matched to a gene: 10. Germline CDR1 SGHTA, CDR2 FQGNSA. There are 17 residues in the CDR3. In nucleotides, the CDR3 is TGTGCCAGCAGCTTAGAGGCCCGAAGCGGGGGGAGAGAGACCCAGTACTTC. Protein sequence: CASSLEARSGGRETQYF.

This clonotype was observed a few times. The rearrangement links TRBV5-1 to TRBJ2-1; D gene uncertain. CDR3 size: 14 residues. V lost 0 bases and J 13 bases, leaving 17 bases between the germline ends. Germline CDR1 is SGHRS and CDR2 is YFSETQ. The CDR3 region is CASSLEVGRETQFF. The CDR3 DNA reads TGCGCCAGCAGCTTGGAGGTGGGCCGAGAGACCCAGTTCTTC.

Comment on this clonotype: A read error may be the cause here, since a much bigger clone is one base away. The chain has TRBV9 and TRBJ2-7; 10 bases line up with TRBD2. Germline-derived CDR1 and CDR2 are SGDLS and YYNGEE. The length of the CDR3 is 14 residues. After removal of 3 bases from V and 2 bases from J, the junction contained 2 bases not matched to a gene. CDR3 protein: CASSGAGGTYEQYF. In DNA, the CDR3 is TGTGCCAGCAGCGGAGCGGGGGGGACCTACGAGCAGTACTTC.

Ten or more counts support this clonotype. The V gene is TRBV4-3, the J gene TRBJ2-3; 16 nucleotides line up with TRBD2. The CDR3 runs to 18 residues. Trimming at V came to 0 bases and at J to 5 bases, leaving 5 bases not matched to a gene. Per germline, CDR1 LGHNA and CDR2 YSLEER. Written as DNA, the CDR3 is TGCGCCAGCAGCCAAGATGGGACTAGCGGGGGGGCGAAAGATACGCAGTATTTT. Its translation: CASSQDGTSGGAKDTQYF.

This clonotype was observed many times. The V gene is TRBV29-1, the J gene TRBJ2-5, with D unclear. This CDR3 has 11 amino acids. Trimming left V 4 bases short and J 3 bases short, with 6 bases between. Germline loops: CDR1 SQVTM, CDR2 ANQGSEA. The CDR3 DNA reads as TGCAGCGTTGCCCTAGAAGAGACCCAGTACTTC. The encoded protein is CSVALEETQYF.

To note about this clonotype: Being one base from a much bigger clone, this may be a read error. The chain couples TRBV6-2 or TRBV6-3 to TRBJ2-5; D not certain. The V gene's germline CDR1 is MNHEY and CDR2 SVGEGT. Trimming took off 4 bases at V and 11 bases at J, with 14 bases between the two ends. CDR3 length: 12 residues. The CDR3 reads CASSSYYNEQYF. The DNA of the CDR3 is TGTGCCAGCAGTTCTTATTACAATGAGCAGTACTTC.

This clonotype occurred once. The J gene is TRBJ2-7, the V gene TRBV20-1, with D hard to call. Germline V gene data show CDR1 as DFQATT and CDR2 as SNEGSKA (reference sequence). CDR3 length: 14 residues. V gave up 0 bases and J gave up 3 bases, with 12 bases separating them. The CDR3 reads CSARDLIPIYEQYF. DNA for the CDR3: TGCAGTGCTAGAGATCTCATTCCCATCTACGAGCAGTACTTC.

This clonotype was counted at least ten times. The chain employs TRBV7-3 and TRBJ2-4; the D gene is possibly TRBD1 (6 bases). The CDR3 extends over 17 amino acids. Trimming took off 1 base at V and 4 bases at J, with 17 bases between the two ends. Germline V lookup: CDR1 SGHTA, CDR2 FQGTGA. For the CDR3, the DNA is TGTGCCAGCAGCTTAATTGGGGACAAAATGAGGAAAAACATTCAGTACTTC. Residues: CASSLIGDKMRKNIQYF.

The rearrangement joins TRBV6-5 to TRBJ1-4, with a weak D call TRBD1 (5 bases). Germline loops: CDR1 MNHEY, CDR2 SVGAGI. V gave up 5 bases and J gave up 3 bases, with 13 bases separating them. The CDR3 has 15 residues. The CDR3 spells CASSRYPRANEKLFF. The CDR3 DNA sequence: TGTGCCAGCAGTCGTTACCCCAGGGCTAATGAAAAACTGTTTTTT.

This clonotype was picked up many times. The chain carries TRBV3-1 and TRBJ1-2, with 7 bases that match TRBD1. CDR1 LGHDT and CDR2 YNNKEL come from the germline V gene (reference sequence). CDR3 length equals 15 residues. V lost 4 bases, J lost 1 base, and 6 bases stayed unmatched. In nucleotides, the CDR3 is TGTGCCAGCAGCCCTGGGACAGCGGGTAACTATGGCTACACCTTC. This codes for CASSPGTAGNYGYTF. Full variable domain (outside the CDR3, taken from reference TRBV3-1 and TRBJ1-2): DTAVSQTPKYLVTQMGNDKSIKCEQNLGHDTMYWYKQDSKKFLKIMFSYNNKELIINETVPNRFSPKSPDKAHLNLHINSLELGDSAVYFCASSPGTAGNYGYTFGSGTRLTVV.

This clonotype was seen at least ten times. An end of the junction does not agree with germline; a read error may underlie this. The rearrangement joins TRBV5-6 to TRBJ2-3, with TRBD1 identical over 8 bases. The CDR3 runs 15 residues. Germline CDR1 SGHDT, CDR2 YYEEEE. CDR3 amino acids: CASSLQGATSDTQYF. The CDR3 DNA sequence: TGCGCCAGCAGCTTGCAGGGGGCGACATCAGATACGCAGTATTTT.

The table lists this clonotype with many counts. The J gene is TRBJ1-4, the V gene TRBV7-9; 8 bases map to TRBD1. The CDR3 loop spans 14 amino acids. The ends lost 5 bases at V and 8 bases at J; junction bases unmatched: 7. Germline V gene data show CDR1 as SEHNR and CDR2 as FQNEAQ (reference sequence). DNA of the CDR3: TGTGCCAGCAGCGAAGACAGGGGACGAGAAAAACTGTTTTTT. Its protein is CASSEDRGREKLFF.

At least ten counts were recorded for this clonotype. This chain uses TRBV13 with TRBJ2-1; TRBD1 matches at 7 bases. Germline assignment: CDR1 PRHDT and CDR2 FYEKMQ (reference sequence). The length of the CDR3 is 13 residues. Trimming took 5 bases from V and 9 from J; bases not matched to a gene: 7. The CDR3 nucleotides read TGTGCCAGCAGCCTCCAGGGGGTCGGTGAGCAGTTCTTC. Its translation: CASSLQGVGEQFF.

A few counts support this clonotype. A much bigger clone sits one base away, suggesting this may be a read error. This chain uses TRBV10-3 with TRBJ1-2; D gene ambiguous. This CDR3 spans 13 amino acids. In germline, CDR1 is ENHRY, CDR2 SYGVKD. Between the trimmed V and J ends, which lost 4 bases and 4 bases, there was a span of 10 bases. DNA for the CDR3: TGTGCCATCAGTGTGTCGGAGATCTATGGCTACACCTTC. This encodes CAISVSEIYGYTF.

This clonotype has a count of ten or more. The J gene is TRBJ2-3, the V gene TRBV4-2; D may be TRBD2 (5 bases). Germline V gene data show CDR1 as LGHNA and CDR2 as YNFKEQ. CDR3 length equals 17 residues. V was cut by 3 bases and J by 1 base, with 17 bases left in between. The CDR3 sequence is CASSHGLGGEGTDTQYF. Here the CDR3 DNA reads TGTGCCAGCAGCCATGGACTCGGAGGAGAGGGCACAGATACGCAGTATTTT.

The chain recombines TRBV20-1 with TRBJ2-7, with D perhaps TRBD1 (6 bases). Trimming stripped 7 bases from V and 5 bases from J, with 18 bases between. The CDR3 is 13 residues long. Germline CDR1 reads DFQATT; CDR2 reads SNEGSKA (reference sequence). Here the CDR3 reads CSVRAGVGDEQYF. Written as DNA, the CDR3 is TGCAGTGTCCGGGCAGGGGTCGGAGACGAGCAGTACTTC.

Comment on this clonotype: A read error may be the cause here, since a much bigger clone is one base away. CDR3 sequence: CAGSLAPAGGNNEQFF. DNA for the CDR3: TGTGCCGGCAGCTTAGCCCCAGCGGGGGGAAACAATGAGCAGTTCTTC. This rearrangement joins TRBV7-8 to TRBJ2-1; 9 nucleotides agree with TRBD2. The length of the CDR3 is 16 residues. From germline, CDR1 is SGHVS and CDR2 FQNEAQ.

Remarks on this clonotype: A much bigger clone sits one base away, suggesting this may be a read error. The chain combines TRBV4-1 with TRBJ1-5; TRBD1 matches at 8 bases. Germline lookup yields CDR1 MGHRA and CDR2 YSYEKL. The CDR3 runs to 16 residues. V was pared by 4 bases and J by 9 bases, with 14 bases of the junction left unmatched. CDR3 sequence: CASSRHPGGVDRPQHF. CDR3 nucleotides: TGCGCCAGCAGCCGACACCCAGGGGGCGTGGATCGGCCCCAGCATTTT.

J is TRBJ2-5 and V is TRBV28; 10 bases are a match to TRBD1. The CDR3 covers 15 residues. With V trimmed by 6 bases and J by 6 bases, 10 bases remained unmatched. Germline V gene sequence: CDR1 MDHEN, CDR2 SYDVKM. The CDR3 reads CASSSAGTGAKTQYF. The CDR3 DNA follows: TGTGCCAGCAGCAGTGCCGGGACAGGGGCGAAGACCCAGTACTTC.

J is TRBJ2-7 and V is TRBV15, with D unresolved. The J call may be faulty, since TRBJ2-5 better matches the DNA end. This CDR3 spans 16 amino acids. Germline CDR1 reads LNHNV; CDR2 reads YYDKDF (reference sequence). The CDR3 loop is CATSVESNSPPGTQYF. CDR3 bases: TGTGCCACCAGCGTAGAGAGTAACAGTCCGCCAGGGACCCAGTACTTC.

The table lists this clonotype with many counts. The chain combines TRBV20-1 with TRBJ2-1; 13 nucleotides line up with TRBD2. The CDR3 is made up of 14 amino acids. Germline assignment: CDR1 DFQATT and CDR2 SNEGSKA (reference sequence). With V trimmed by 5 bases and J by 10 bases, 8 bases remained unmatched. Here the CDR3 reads CSARTSGGLGEQFF. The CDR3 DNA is TGCAGTGCTCGGACTAGCGGGGGCCTCGGGGAGCAGTTCTTC.

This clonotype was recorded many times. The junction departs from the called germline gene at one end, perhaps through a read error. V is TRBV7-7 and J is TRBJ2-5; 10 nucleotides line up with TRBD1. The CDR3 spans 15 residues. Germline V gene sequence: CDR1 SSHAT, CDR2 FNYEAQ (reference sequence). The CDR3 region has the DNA TGTGCTAGCAGCTCATCGACAGGGGGCTGGGAGACCCAGTACTTC. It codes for CASSSSTGGWETQYF.

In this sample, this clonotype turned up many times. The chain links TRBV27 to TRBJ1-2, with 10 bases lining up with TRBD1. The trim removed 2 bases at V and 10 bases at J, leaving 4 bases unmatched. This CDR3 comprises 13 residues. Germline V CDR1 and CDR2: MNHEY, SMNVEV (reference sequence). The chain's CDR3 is CASSLPGQGSYTF. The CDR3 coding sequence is TGTGCCAGCAGTTTACCGGGACAGGGGTCCTACACCTTC.

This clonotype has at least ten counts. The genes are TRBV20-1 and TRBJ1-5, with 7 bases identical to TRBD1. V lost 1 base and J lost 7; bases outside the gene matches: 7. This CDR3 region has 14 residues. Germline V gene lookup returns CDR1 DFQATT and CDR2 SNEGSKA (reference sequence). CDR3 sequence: CSARGGGGGQPQHF. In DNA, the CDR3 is TGCAGTGCTAGAGGTGGAGGGGGCGGACAGCCCCAGCATTTT.

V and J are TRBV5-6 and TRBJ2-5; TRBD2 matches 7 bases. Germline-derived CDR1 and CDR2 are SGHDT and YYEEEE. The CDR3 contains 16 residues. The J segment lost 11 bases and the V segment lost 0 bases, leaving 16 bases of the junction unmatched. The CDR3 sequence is CASSLAVGGTYNEQYF. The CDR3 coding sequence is TGTGCCAGCAGCTTGGCCGTGGGGGGGACCTACAATGAGCAGTACTTC. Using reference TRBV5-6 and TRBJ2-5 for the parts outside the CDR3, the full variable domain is DAGVTQSPTHLIKTRGQQVTLRCSPKSGHDTVSWYQQALGQGPQFIFQYYEEEERQRGNFPDRFSGHQFPNYSSELNVNALLLGDSALYLCASSLAVGGTYNEQYFGPGTRLLVL.

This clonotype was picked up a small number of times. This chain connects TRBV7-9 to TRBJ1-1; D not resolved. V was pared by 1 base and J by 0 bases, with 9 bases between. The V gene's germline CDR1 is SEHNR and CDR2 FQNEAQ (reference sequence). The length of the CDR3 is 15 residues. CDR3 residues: CASSLGVSLNTEAFF. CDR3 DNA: TGTGCCAGCAGCTTAGGGGTCAGCTTGAACACTGAAGCTTTCTTT.

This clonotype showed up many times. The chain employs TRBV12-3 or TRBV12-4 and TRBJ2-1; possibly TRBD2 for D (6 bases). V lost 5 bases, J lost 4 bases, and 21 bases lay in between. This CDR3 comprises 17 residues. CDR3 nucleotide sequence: TGTGCCAGCAGTCCCCAGGGTCTCGGGGGACCTTACAATGAGCAGTTCTTC. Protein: CASSPQGLGGPYNEQFF.

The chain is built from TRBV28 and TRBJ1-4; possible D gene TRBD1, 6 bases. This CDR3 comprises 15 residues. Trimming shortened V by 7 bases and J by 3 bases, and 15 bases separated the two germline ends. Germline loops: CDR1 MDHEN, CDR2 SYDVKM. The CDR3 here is CASNWGGAANEKLFF. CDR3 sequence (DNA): TGTGCCAGCAACTGGGGGGGGGCAGCTAATGAAAAACTGTTTTTT.

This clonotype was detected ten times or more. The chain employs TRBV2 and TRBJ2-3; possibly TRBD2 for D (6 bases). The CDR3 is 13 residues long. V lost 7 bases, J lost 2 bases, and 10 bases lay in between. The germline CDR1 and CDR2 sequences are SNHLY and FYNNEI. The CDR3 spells CASNRDFTDTQYF. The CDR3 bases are TGTGCCAGCAACCGGGACTTCACAGATACGCAGTATTTT. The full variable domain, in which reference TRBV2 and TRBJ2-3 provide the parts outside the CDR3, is EPEVTQTPSHQVTQMGQEVILRCVPISNHLYFYWYRQILGQKVEFLVSFYNNEISEKSEIFDDQFSVERPDGSNFTLKIRSTKLEDSAMYFCASNRDFTDTQYFGPGTRLTVL.

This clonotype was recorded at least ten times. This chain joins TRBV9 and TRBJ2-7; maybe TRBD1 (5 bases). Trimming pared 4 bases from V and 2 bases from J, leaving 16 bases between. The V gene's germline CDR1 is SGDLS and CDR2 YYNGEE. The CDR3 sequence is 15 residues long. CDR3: CASSPVPRVTYEQYF. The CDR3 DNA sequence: TGTGCCAGCAGCCCAGTCCCCAGGGTCACCTACGAGCAGTACTTC.